Below are 11 T cell receptor beta chains sequenced from a single sample in a study of CD8+ T cells in alopecia areata. Extracted RNA was reverse transcribed, and the resulting cDNA served as sequencing template. Profiling relied on immunoSEQ multiplex PCR, and the TCRdb table lists in-frame clones only, not all of them. Counted here are some 180,000 clones, 50% to 65% occurring once; the ten biggest clones make up 9.5% to 14%. The treatment here: oral pan-JAK inhibitor, 5-10 mg twice daily. This sample comprised CD8+ T cells sorted from blood, obtained at week 24, from a patient treated with tofacitinib. Receptors were obtained from a human donor with alopecia areata.

This clone was seen a few times. The chain combines TRBV29-1 with TRBJ2-7; 10 bases align to TRBD1. CDR1 and CDR2 from the germline V gene are SQVTM and ANQGSEA. Trimming took 6 bases from V and 0 from J; bases not matched to a gene: 5. The CDR3 is 14 amino acids. The CDR3: CSVLGTGDSYEQYF. The CDR3, as DNA: TGCAGCGTCCTGGGGACAGGGGACTCCTACGAGCAGTACTTC.

The CDR3 DNA follows: TGTGCCTGGTACCCGGGACTCCCTAGCACAGATACGCAGTATTTT. Translation: CAWYPGLPSTDTQYF. The chain couples TRBV30 to TRBJ2-3; possibly TRBD2 for D (6 bases). The germline gives CDR1 GTSNPN, CDR2 SVGIG (reference sequence). V lost 5 bases and J 0 bases, leaving 15 bases between the germline ends. There are 15 residues in the CDR3.

The chain carries TRBV5-6 and TRBJ2-7, with 9 bases fitting TRBD2. The J segment lost 3 bases and the V segment lost 5 bases, leaving 3 bases of the junction unmatched. Germline lookup yields CDR1 SGHDT and CDR2 YYEEEE. The CDR3 sequence is 13 residues long. The CDR3 region is CASSLLAGYEQYF. For the CDR3, the DNA is TGTGCCAGCAGTTTACTAGCGGGCTACGAGCAGTACTTC.

Regarding this clone: Other DNA sequences in this sample translate to the same CDR3. This chain joins TRBV4-3 and TRBJ1-1; no clear D gene. Germline CDR1 reads LGHNA; CDR2 reads YSLEER. Trimming took off 3 bases at V and 1 base at J, with 6 bases between the two ends. This CDR3 comprises 13 residues. DNA of the CDR3: TGCGCCAGCAGCCAGACGGGGAACACTGAAGCTTTCTTT. It specifies CASSQTGNTEAFF.

V usage is TRBV13 and J usage is TRBJ2-3; no definite D call. Per germline, CDR1 PRHDT and CDR2 FYEKMQ (reference sequence). The CDR3 extends over 16 amino acids. Trimming pared 2 bases from V and 0 bases from J, leaving 12 bases between. The CDR3 loop is CASSLRLESSTDTQYF. In nucleotides, the CDR3 is TGTGCCAGCAGCTTAAGGTTAGAATCAAGCACAGATACGCAGTATTTT.

The genes are TRBV29-1 and TRBJ2-7, with TRBD1 identical over 7 bases. This CDR3 contains 15 residues. Germline CDR1 SQVTM, CDR2 ANQGSEA. J gave up 1 base and V 5 bases, and 11 bases lay outside the gene matches. CDR3 region: CSVLFDRALSYEQYF. The CDR3 DNA reads TGCAGCGTTCTATTTGACAGGGCGCTTTCCTACGAGCAGTACTTC.

This sequence joins TRBV7-3 and TRBJ1-1; no reliable D call. Trimming removed 3 bases from V and 0 bases from J, with 8 bases in between. Germline-derived CDR1 and CDR2 are SGHTA and FQGTGA. The CDR3 is made up of 14 amino acids. This chain's CDR3 is CASSFGGMNTEAFF. The DNA of the CDR3 is TGTGCCAGCAGCTTTGGTGGAATGAACACTGAAGCTTTCTTT.

The chain joins TRBV5-1 to TRBJ1-1; D call uncertain. Germline V gene lookup returns CDR1 SGHRS and CDR2 YFSETQ. Trimming cost V 0 bases and J 8 bases, with 5 bases left between them. The CDR3 runs to 11 residues. Here the CDR3 DNA reads TGCGCCAGCAGCTTGGGGGTCGAAGCTTTCTTT. It yields the protein CASSLGVEAFF.

The chain recombines TRBV13 with TRBJ2-7; no definite D call. Trimming shortened V by 5 bases and J by 3 bases, and 11 bases separated the two germline ends. The CDR3 covers 13 residues. Germline V gives CDR1 PRHDT, CDR2 FYEKMQ (reference sequence). The CDR3 region has the DNA TGTGCCAGCAGCCAAAGAGGATACTACGAGCAGTACTTC. It is translated as CASSQRGYYEQYF.

This clone has more than one count but fewer than ten. The genes are TRBV2 and TRBJ1-5, with D uncertain. Germline values: CDR1 SNHLY, CDR2 FYNNEI. The CDR3 spans 14 residues. Trimming removed 7 bases at V and 0 bases at J, with 10 bases between. The chain's CDR3 is CASNSVYSNQPQHF. CDR3 DNA sequence: TGTGCCAGCAATTCTGTCTATAGCAATCAGCCCCAGCATTTT.

This chain uses TRBV9 with TRBJ2-3, with 7 bases aligning to TRBD1. The CDR3 runs 15 residues. Germline assignment: CDR1 SGDLS and CDR2 YYNGEE. With V trimmed by 4 bases and J by 6 bases, 11 bases remained unmatched. CDR3 sequence: CASSPTGTARDTQYF. CDR3 bases: TGTGCCAGCAGCCCCACCGGGACAGCGCGTGATACGCAGTATTTT. The full variable domain, in which reference TRBV9 and TRBJ2-3 provide the parts outside the CDR3, is DSGVTQTPKHLITATGQRVTLRCSPRSGDLSVYWYQQSLDQGLQFLIQYYNGEERAKGNILERFSAQQFPDLHSELNLSSLELGDSALYFCASSPTGTARDTQYFGPGTRLTVL.